Listed below are T cell receptor beta chains from one sample, sequenced in a study of spatial heterogeneity in lung cancer. TCRdb analysed the 5' RACE reads with MiXCR anew, one entry per CDR3 protein. The sample holds 14,000 or so distinct CDR3 sequences, 4% to 5% seen once. The sample was lung tumor tissue, taken at surgery. Receptors were obtained from a female donor with early-stage non-small cell lung cancer. The CDR3 runs from the conserved cysteine through the conserved F or W. D genes are given only for firm matches. Clone size is given for some rows only: seen once, a few or many times, or a class if the clone is expanded.

j_gene	d_gene	v_gene	abundance	CDR3nt	CDR3aa
TRBJ2-1	TRBD2	TRBV5-6	many	TGTGCCAGCAGCCGAGAACGGGGGGGCACCTACAATGAGCAGTTCTTC	CASSRERGGTYNEQFF
TRBJ1-1	TRBD1	TRBV6-2/TRBV6-3	few	TGTGCCAGCAGTTCCTCAACCGGGACAGGCGCTGAAGCTTTCTTT	CASSSSTGTGAEAFF
TRBJ1-2	TRBD1	TRBV6-1	many	TGTGCCAGCAGCTTGGGACAGGGGGGCTATGGCTACACCTTC	CASSLGQGGYGYTF
TRBJ1-1	TRBD1	TRBV20-1	many	TGCAGTGCTAGAGAAGCGGGACAGGGGAGGAACACTGAAGCTTTCTTT	CSAREAGQGRNTEAFF
TRBJ2-1	NA	TRBV20-1	NA	TGCAGTGCTAGAGATCCTCGAGATCACCAGGTGGATGAGCAGTTCTTC	CSARDPRDHQVDEQFF
TRBJ1-2	TRBD1	TRBV9	many	TGTGCCAGCAGCGTAGGAAGGGACAGGGGGATCTATGGCTACACCTTC	CASSVGRDRGIYGYTF
TRBJ1-5	NA	TRBV15	NA	TGTGCCACCAGCAGAGATTTGACAGCTTCTCGGGATCAGCCCCAGCATTTT	CATSRDLTASRDQPQHF
TRBJ2-7	TRBD1	TRBV4-1	many	TGCGCCAGCAGCCGGGACAGTCCCTCCTACGAGCAGTACTTC	CASSRDSPSYEQYF
TRBJ1-1	NA	TRBV5-1	many	TGCGCCAGCAGCTTGGAGAGGGACACTGAAGCTTTCTTT	CASSLERDTEAFF
TRBJ2-5	NA	TRBV6-2/TRBV6-3	many	TGTGCCAGCAGTTCTTGGACTACTCTTGCTGAGACCCAGTACTTC	CASSSWTTLAETQYF
TRBJ2-7	TRBD2	TRBV20-1	many	TGCAGTGCTAGTCCACGAGCGGGGGGCTCCTACGAGCAGTACTTC	CSASPRAGGSYEQYF
TRBJ2-1	NA	TRBV7-2	many	TGTGCCAGCAGCTTTGAATTACAAGCCTCCTACAATGAGCAGTTCTTC	CASSFELQASYNEQFF
TRBJ1-1	TRBD1	TRBV20-1	many	TGCAGTGCTACCCTCGGACAGGGCGAAGCTTTCTTT	CSATLGQGEAFF
TRBJ2-3	NA	TRBV7-9	many	TGTGCCAGCAGCCTGGGGCCTAGCGCCGATACGCAGTATTTT	CASSLGPSADTQYF
TRBJ2-7	TRBD1	TRBV12-3/TRBV12-4	many	TGTGCCAGCAGCCCGGGACAGGGGACCTACGAGCAGTACTTC	CASSPGQGTYEQYF
TRBJ2-7	NA	TRBV5-1	many	TGCGCCAGCAGCTTAAGGGAAAGAAGCGAGCAGTACTTC	CASSLRERSEQYF
TRBJ2-7	NA	TRBV7-9	many	TGTGCCAGCAGCATCTCCCGCGGGGAGCAGTACTTC	CASSISRGEQYF
TRBJ2-1	TRBD1	TRBV5-1	many	TGCGCCAGCAGCTTGTTGGACAGGGTGGGTGAGCAGTTCTTC	CASSLLDRVGEQFF
TRBJ2-3	TRBD1	TRBV4-1	many	TGCGCCAGCAGCCAGAGACAGGGTTGGGGCACAGATACGCAGTATTTT	CASSQRQGWGTDTQYF
TRBJ2-3	NA	TRBV18	many	TGTGCCAGCCCGGACGGCACAGATACGCAGTATTTT	CASPDGTDTQYF
TRBJ1-5	NA	TRBV20-1	medium-sized	TGCAGTGCTACAGGAGATAGCAATCAGCCCCAGCATTTT	CSATGDSNQPQHF
TRBJ2-3	NA	TRBV18	NA	TGTGCCAGCTCACCAGGGACAGATACGCAGTATTTT	CASSPGTDTQYF
TRBJ2-1	NA	TRBV6-1	many	TGTGCCAGCAAGGAAGGGAGCGGAGTCGGCAATGAGCAGTTCTTC	CASKEGSGVGNEQFF
TRBJ2-7	NA	TRBV3-1	many	TGTGCCAGCAGCCCGTGGGGAGAGGGCTACGAGCAGTACTTC	CASSPWGEGYEQYF
TRBJ1-5	NA	TRBV2	many	TGTGCCACCAGAGGCGGAAATAGCAATCAGCCCCAGCATTTT	CATRGGNSNQPQHF
TRBJ1-6	NA	TRBV7-2	few	TGTGCCAGCAGCTCCGGGACGAAATCACCCCTCCACTTT	CASSSGTKSPLHF
TRBJ2-2	NA	TRBV12-3/TRBV12-4	many	TGTGCCAGCAGTTTAGGAGAGGCAGGACCGAGGGGGGAGCTGTTTTTT	CASSLGEAGPRGELFF
TRBJ1-2	NA	TRBV24-1	few	TGTGCCACCAGTGTAGGGAAGAACTATGGCTACACCTTC	CATSVGKNYGYTF